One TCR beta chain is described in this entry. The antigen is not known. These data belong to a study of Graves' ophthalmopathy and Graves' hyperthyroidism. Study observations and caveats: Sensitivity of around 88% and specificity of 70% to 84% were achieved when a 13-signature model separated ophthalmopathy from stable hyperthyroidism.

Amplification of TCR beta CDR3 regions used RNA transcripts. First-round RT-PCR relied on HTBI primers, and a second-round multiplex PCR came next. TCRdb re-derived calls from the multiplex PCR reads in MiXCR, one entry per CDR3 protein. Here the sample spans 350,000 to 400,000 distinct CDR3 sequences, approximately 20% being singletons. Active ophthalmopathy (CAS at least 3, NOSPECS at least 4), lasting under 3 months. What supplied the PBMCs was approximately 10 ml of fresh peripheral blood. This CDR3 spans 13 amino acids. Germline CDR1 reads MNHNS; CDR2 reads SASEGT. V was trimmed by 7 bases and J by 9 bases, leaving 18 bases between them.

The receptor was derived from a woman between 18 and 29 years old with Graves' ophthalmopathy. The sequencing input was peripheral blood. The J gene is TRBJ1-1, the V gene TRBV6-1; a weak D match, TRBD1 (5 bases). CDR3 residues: CASTAGRGLQAFF. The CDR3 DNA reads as TGTGCCAGCACCGCGGGAAGGGGCCTCCAAGCTTTCTTT.